This entry lists 30 T cell receptor beta chains sequenced from one sample in a study of blood T cell repertoires in COVID-19. Generated by immunoSEQ multiplex PCR, the TCRdb table keeps only in-frame clones and is missing some. The data hold over 80,000 clones, with 75% to 90% observed a single time. Sequencing was performed on peripheral blood. The receptors originated from a man aged 80 or over with active or convalescent COVID-19.

The chain employs TRBV2 and TRBJ2-7, with D perhaps TRBD2 (5 bases). The CDR3 spans 14 residues. Looked up from germline, CDR1 is SNHLY and CDR2 is FYNNEI. With 8 bases removed from V and 12 bases from J, the gap between germline ends came to 26 bases. The DNA for the CDR3 is TGTGCCAGCGCCCGAGCGGTTGGATCCGGTCCTCGGTACTTC. Translated: CASARAVGSGPRYF.

The V and J genes are TRBV4-3 and TRBJ1-6, with a tentative D call TRBD1 (5 bases). Germline V gene data show CDR1 as LGHNA and CDR2 as YSLEER. V gave up 5 bases and J gave up 9 bases, with 14 bases separating them. The CDR3 consists of 14 residues. The CDR3 protein is CASSLNSGLSPLHF. The CDR3 DNA is TGCGCCAGCAGCTTAAACTCAGGGCTTTCACCCCTCCACTTT.

Only one count was recorded for this clone. The chain links TRBV7-2 to TRBJ2-1; 10 nucleotides agree with TRBD2. V dropped 1 base and J dropped 1; count of bases not matched to a gene: 7. In germline, CDR1 is SGHTA, CDR2 FQGNSA. The CDR3 has 18 amino acids. CDR3 bases: TGTGCCAGCAGCTTAGGTGGGCCTAGCGGGAGTTCCTACAATGAGCAGTTCTTC. Amino acids: CASSLGGPSGSSYNEQFF.

The CDR3 here is CAWSVLASYGYTF. As DNA, the CDR3 is TGTGCCTGGAGTGTATTGGCCTCCTATGGCTACACCTTC. The V call is TRBV30, the J call TRBJ1-2; D not certain. Germline CDR1 and CDR2: GTSNPN and SVGIG (reference sequence). The CDR3 has 13 amino acids. Between the trimmed V and J ends, which lost 0 bases and 4 bases, there was a span of 9 bases.

The chain links TRBV5-4 to TRBJ2-7; 9 nucleotides line up with TRBD1. This CDR3 has 13 amino acids. Germline-derived CDR1 and CDR2 are SGHNT and YYREEE (reference sequence). J was trimmed by 5 bases and V by 4 bases; bases with no gene match: 4. CDR3 amino acids: CASSRDRDDEQYF. The CDR3 nucleotides read TGTGCCAGCAGCCGGGACAGGGACGACGAGCAGTACTTC.

The V gene is TRBV2, the J gene TRBJ2-1, with 7 bases matching TRBD2. The germline V gene encodes CDR1 SNHLY and CDR2 FYNNEI. Trimming took 7 bases from V and 5 from J; bases not matched to a gene: 11. The CDR3 is made up of 15 amino acids. CDR3 DNA: TGTGCCAGCACCTGGGATACTAGCGCAAACAATGAGCAGTTCTTC. It is translated as CASTWDTSANNEQFF.

This chain uses TRBV27 with TRBJ1-6, with D perhaps matching TRBD1 (5 bases). Germline V gene sequence: CDR1 MNHEY, CDR2 SMNVEV (reference sequence). The CDR3 contains 15 residues. V was trimmed by 0 bases and J by 10 bases, leaving 13 bases between them. CDR3 DNA sequence: TGTGCCAGCAGTTTATCGGGCAGGGAGGGCTCACCCCTCCACTTT. Residues: CASSLSGREGSPLHF.

This rearrangement joins TRBV9 to TRBJ2-6; no clear D gene. CDR3 size: 17 residues. Germline values: CDR1 SGDLS, CDR2 YYNGEE. The ends were cut back, 4 bases at V and 1 base at J, with 15 bases in the middle. The CDR3 here is CASSRSLTESGANVLTF. DNA for the CDR3: TGTGCCAGCAGCCGGAGCCTGACGGAATCTGGGGCCAACGTCCTGACTTTC.

The CDR3 is CASNRENTGELFF. CDR3 in DNA: TGTGCCAGCAACCGGGAGAACACCGGGGAGCTGTTTTTT. The chain links TRBV2 to TRBJ2-2; perhaps TRBD2 as D (5 bases). This CDR3 is built from 13 residues. V lost 7 bases to trimming and J lost 1 base, with 7 bases between them. From germline, CDR1 is SNHLY and CDR2 FYNNEI.

The genes are TRBV5-4 and TRBJ2-1; the match to TRBD2 covers 10 bases. V was clipped by 0 bases and J by 4 bases; unmatched bases: 7. This CDR3 region has 17 residues. CDR1 and CDR2 (germline): SGHNT, YYREEE (reference sequence). In DNA form, the CDR3 reads TGTGCCAGCAGCTTGGCCCAACTAGCGGGACGGTACAATGAGCAGTTCTTC. Translating it yields CASSLAQLAGRYNEQFF. The variable domain in full, with the rest retrieved from reference TRBV5-4 and TRBJ2-1, is ETGVTQSPTHLIKTRGQQVTLRCSSQSGHNTVSWYQQALGQGPQFIFQYYREEENGRGNFPPRFSGLQFPNYSSELNVNALELDDSALYLCASSLAQLAGRYNEQFFGPGTRLTVL.

The rearrangement uses TRBV7-2 and TRBJ2-1, with 12 positions matching TRBD2. Per germline, CDR1 SGHTA and CDR2 FQGNSA. The CDR3 contains 15 residues. Trimming at V came to 6 bases and at J to 8 bases, leaving 8 bases not matched to a gene. The CDR3 loop is CASSLAGGPGYEQFF. In DNA, the CDR3 is TGTGCCAGCAGTCTAGCGGGAGGGCCTGGGTATGAGCAGTTCTTC.

The table lists this clone with a count of one. This sequence joins TRBV2 and TRBJ2-1; the D gene is possibly TRBD2 (6 bases). Germline V gene lookup returns CDR1 SNHLY and CDR2 FYNNEI. The CDR3 has 15 amino acids. Trimming stripped 7 bases from V and 9 bases from J, with 22 bases between. This CDR3 reads CASMRLALGILEQFF. CDR3 DNA: TGTGCCAGCATGCGGCTAGCGCTAGGGATACTTGAGCAGTTCTTC.

This clone was recorded a few times. This rearrangement joins TRBV5-6 to TRBJ2-7, with TRBD2 matching 7 bases. CDR1 SGHDT and CDR2 YYEEEE come from the germline V gene. Trimming at V came to 4 bases and at J to 2 bases, leaving 6 bases not matched to a gene. This CDR3 has 14 amino acids. The CDR3 nucleotides read TGTGCCAGCAGCCTAAGACTAGCTCCCTACGAGCAGTACTTC. It encodes CASSLRLAPYEQYF. The full variable domain, completed using reference TRBV5-6 and TRBJ2-7, is DAGVTQSPTHLIKTRGQQVTLRCSPKSGHDTVSWYQQALGQGPQFIFQYYEEEERQRGNFPDRFSGHQFPNYSSELNVNALLLGDSALYLCASSLRLAPYEQYFGPGTRLTVT.

The chain combines TRBV7-6 with TRBJ2-7; the D gene is possibly TRBD1 (6 bases). Germline CDR1 SGHVS, CDR2 FNYEAQ. V lost 1 base, J lost 4 bases, and 20 bases lay in between. The CDR3 extends over 17 amino acids. This CDR3 reads CASSLGGPPLSSYEQYF. DNA for the CDR3: TGTGCCAGCAGCTTAGGGGGGCCACCACTATCTTCATACGAGCAGTACTTC. The whole variable domain, remainder taken from reference TRBV7-6 and TRBJ2-7, is GAGVSQSPRYKVTKRGQDVALRCDPISGHVSLYWYRQALGQGPEFLTYFNYEAQQDKSGLPNDRFSAERPEGSISTLTIQRTEQRDSAMYRCASSLGGPPLSSYEQYFGPGTRLTVT.

In its sample, this clone was seen once. V is TRBV18 and J is TRBJ1-5, with D unresolved. In germline, CDR1 is KGHSH, CDR2 LQKENI. This CDR3 comprises 15 residues. V lost 4 bases, J lost 1 base, and 11 bases lay in between. The CDR3 DNA follows: TGTGCCAGCTCACGGGGAGTAGGGAGCAATCAGCCCCAGCATTTT. Its protein is CASSRGVGSNQPQHF.

The genes are TRBV27 and TRBJ1-6, with 8 bases that match TRBD1. The germline CDR1 and CDR2 sequences are MNHEY and SMNVEV (reference sequence). The CDR3 is 16 amino acids. V shed 5 bases and J 6 bases; nucleotides not matched to a gene: 9. CDR3 DNA: TGTGCCAGCAGTGACCGGGACAGGTCCCCTAATTCACCCCTCCACTTT. Its protein is CASSDRDRSPNSPLHF.

The gene calls are TRBV20-1 and TRBJ1-2; D might be TRBD1 (6 bases). The germline V gene encodes CDR1 DFQATT and CDR2 SNEGSKA (reference sequence). Trimming cost V 3 bases and J 0 bases, with 8 bases left between them. The CDR3 totals 13 residues. The CDR3: CSASRGTNYGYTF. The CDR3, as DNA: TGCAGTGCTAGTAGGGGGACTAACTATGGCTACACCTTC.

The genes are TRBV6-2 or TRBV6-3 and TRBJ2-1, with D possibly TRBD1 on 6 matching bases. V was shortened by 8 bases and J by 6 bases, with 14 bases between the two germline ends. Germline CDR1 is MNHEY and CDR2 is SVGEGT. CDR3 length: 13 residues. The CDR3 DNA is TGTGCCAGCGGCCGCAACAGGGTCAATGAGCAGTTCTTC. Translating it yields CASGRNRVNEQFF.

The rearrangement uses TRBV10-3 and TRBJ1-4; D remains ambiguous. The CDR3 totals 15 residues. V was trimmed by 5 bases and J by 0 bases, leaving 10 bases between them. Germline CDR1 reads ENHRY; CDR2 reads SYGVKD. In DNA form, the CDR3 reads TGTGCCATCAGTCAGCAGGAGGCAACTAATGAAAAACTGTTTTTT. Its translation: CAISQQEATNEKLFF.

J is TRBJ1-5 and V is TRBV11-3; D might be TRBD1 (5 bases). This CDR3 spans 17 amino acids. Germline-derived CDR1 and CDR2 are SGHNT and YENEEA. Trimming shortened V by 4 bases and J by 2 bases, and 18 bases separated the two germline ends. Here the CDR3 DNA reads TGTGCCAGCAGCTGGGCTAGGGGATTCAACGGCAATCAGCCCCAGCATTTT. Encoded protein: CASSWARGFNGNQPQHF.

V and J are TRBV6-5 and TRBJ2-7, with D unresolved. This CDR3 has 12 residues. Looked up from germline, CDR1 is MNHEY and CDR2 is SVGAGI. Trimming took 7 bases from V and 2 from J, leaving 9 bases between them. The CDR3 spells CASKAYTYEQYF. CDR3 coding DNA: TGTGCCAGCAAAGCGTATACCTACGAGCAGTACTTC.

The J gene is TRBJ2-7, the V gene TRBV7-2; D is undetermined. Trimming removed 0 bases at V and 3 bases at J, with 9 bases between. This CDR3 region has 14 residues. The germline V gene encodes CDR1 SGHTA and CDR2 FQGNSA. The CDR3 DNA follows: TGTGCCAGCAGCTTAGCAGCGCTAAGCTACGAGCAGTACTTC. It encodes CASSLAALSYEQYF. The variable domain in full, completed from reference TRBV7-2 and TRBJ2-7, reads GAGVSQSPSNKVTEKGKDVELRCDPISGHTALYWYRQSLGQGLEFLIYFQGNSAPDKSGLPSDRFSAERTGGSVSTLTIQRTQQEDSAVYLCASSLAALSYEQYFGPGTRLTVT.

The rearrangement links TRBV5-8 to TRBJ1-5; TRBD1 aligns across 7 bases. V dropped 5 bases and J dropped 0; count of bases not matched to a gene: 8. The CDR3 extends over 16 amino acids. The V gene's germline CDR1 is SGHTS and CDR2 YDEGEE. For the CDR3, the DNA is TGTGCCAGCAGTCGGGACAGAAGATATAGCAATCAGCCCCAGCATTTT. Residues: CASSRDRRYSNQPQHF.

The chain links TRBV9 to TRBJ2-7; 9 bases align to TRBD2. The germline V gene has CDR1 SGDLS and CDR2 YYNGEE. The CDR3 is 15 residues long. V lost 4 bases, J lost 2 bases, and 7 bases stayed unmatched. The CDR3 coding sequence is TGTGCCAGCAGCTTTGGGACTAGCCGAACCTACGAGCAGTACTTC. It yields the protein CASSFGTSRTYEQYF.

This chain links TRBV5-1 with TRBJ2-5; 7 positions match TRBD2. Unmatched junction bases numbered 4, after V lost 0 bases and J lost 2 bases. Germline values: CDR1 SGHRS, CDR2 YFSETQ. The CDR3 is 15 residues long. The CDR3 sequence is CASSLDLAVQETQYF. In DNA form, the CDR3 reads TGCGCCAGCAGCTTGGATCTAGCGGTACAAGAGACCCAGTACTTC.

The chain uses TRBV24-1 and TRBJ2-1; TRBD2 matches at 15 bases. The V segment lost 3 bases and the J segment 0 bases; nucleotides outside the gene matches: 11. CDR1 is KGHDR and CDR2 is SFDVKD in the germline V gene. The CDR3 runs 21 residues. Here the CDR3 reads CATSDPLGTSGRSSSYNEQFF. CDR3 in DNA: TGTGCCACCAGTGATCCCCTTGGGACTAGCGGGAGGTCCAGCTCCTACAATGAGCAGTTCTTC.

The chain recombines TRBV7-2 with TRBJ2-7; 9 bases align to TRBD2. The CDR3 is 15 amino acids. The V and J ends lost 5 bases and 1 base, in that order; junction bases with no gene match: 6. Germline V gene sequence: CDR1 SGHTA, CDR2 FQGNSA. The CDR3 DNA reads as TGTGCCAGCAGCACCGCTAGCGGGATATCCTACGAGCAGTACTTC. It yields the protein CASSTASGISYEQYF.

The genes are TRBV9 and TRBJ2-3, with 7 positions matching TRBD1. The CDR3 contains 15 residues. V lost 3 bases to trimming and J lost 2 bases; unmatched junction nucleotides: 6. CDR1 and CDR2 (germline): SGDLS, YYNGEE. CDR3 nucleotides: TGTGCCAGCAGCGCCTTGGGACAGCCCACAGATACGCAGTATTTT. Translating gives CASSALGQPTDTQYF.

This chain connects TRBV11-2 to TRBJ2-7, with TRBD1 matching 10 bases. CDR3 length: 16 amino acids. V lost 5 bases, J lost 4 bases, and 11 bases stayed unmatched. Germline CDR1 and CDR2: SGHAT and FQNNGV. This chain's CDR3 is CASSPRQGAEGYEQYF. DNA of the CDR3: TGTGCCAGCAGCCCCAGACAGGGGGCGGAGGGTTACGAGCAGTACTTC.

This clone was recorded a few times. The V gene is TRBV19, the J gene TRBJ2-2, with 15 positions matching TRBD2. Germline trimming cut 6 bases from V and 3 bases from J; bases unmatched to any gene: 8. This CDR3 region has 18 residues. CDR1 and CDR2 from the germline V gene are LNHDA and SQIVND (reference sequence). The CDR3 DNA sequence: TGTGCCAGTAGCACAGGACTAGCGGGAGGGAGGGACACCGGGGAGCTGTTTTTT. It specifies CASSTGLAGGRDTGELFF.